The 31 T cell receptor beta chains below were found in one sample sequenced in a study of cytomegalovirus exposure and HLA in healthy donors (dated 2017 in TCRdb). The library was generated by the immunoSEQ multiplex PCR assay. For the multiplex PCR, a mixture combining 60 forward primers for TCR Vbeta segments and 13 reverse primers for TCR Jbeta segments was used. Drawn from immuneACCESS, this table holds only the in-frame rearrangements with V and J called that TCRdb kept. Clones are partly lost; checked studies trace under half to an unresolved V gene and leave the rest unexplained. The sample contains some 170,000 clones, over 80% of them found a single time. The biggest ten clones account for around 4.1% of the sample. Sequencing input: PBMCs. These receptors were taken from a man aged 45 to 65 in good health and CMV-seropositive.

The rearrangement links TRBV5-1 to TRBJ2-2; 9 bases are shared with TRBD2. Per the germline V gene, CDR1 is SGHRS and CDR2 is YFSETQ. The junction had 3 bases not matched to a gene; V was cut back by 0 bases and J by 6 bases. The CDR3 length is 15 residues. Written as DNA, the CDR3 is TGCGCCAGCAGCTTGGCTAGCGGGGAATCCGGGGAGCTGTTTTTT. Encoded protein: CASSLASGESGELFF.

V and J are TRBV27 and TRBJ2-5; 8 bases agree with TRBD2. The CDR3 has 14 amino acids. Germline V gives CDR1 MNHEY, CDR2 SMNVEV (reference sequence). The trim removed 6 bases at V and 7 bases at J, leaving 10 bases unmatched. CDR3 coding DNA: TGTGCCAGCAGCATAGCAGCGGGGGCTGGGACCCAGTACTTC. The encoded protein is CASSIAAGAGTQYF.

This clone has only a few counts. J is TRBJ2-7 and V is TRBV13; no firm D call. V was pared by 4 bases and J by 0 bases, with 7 bases between. Germline CDR1 and CDR2: PRHDT and FYEKMQ (reference sequence). CDR3 length: 13 amino acids. The CDR3 is CASSSRISYEQYF. CDR3 nucleotides: TGTGCCAGCAGCTCCAGGATCTCCTACGAGCAGTACTTC.

The J gene is TRBJ2-7, the V gene TRBV10-3; D might be TRBD2 (6 bases). V shed 11 bases and J shed 4 bases, with 12 bases lying between them. Germline assignment: CDR1 ENHRY and CDR2 SYGVKD. The CDR3 is 11 amino acids. DNA of the CDR3: TGTGCCTCAACGGCGGGATACGAGCAGTACTTC. This gives the protein CASTAGYEQYF.

The chain uses TRBV19 and TRBJ2-7; the match to TRBD1 covers 9 bases. The trim removed 4 bases at V and 3 bases at J, leaving 4 bases unmatched. This CDR3 has 14 amino acids. Germline V gives CDR1 LNHDA, CDR2 SQIVND (reference sequence). CDR3 region: CASSTRTGDYEQYF. CDR3 sequence (DNA): TGTGCCAGTAGTACCCGGACAGGGGACTACGAGCAGTACTTC.

The V gene is TRBV15, the J gene TRBJ2-7; 8 nucleotides align to TRBD1. Trimming took 4 bases from V and 4 from J; bases not matched to a gene: 6. In germline, CDR1 is LNHNV, CDR2 YYDKDF (reference sequence). CDR3 length equals 14 residues. The chain's CDR3 is CATSNGQGAYEQYF. Here the CDR3 DNA reads TGTGCCACCAGCAACGGCCAGGGGGCATACGAGCAGTACTTC.

The V and J genes are TRBV27 and TRBJ2-7; TRBD2 might be the D (5 bases). This CDR3 has 13 residues. V lost 3 bases and J 4 bases, leaving 10 bases between the germline ends. Germline V gene lookup returns CDR1 MNHEY and CDR2 SMNVEV (reference sequence). The CDR3 region is CASSFGVRYEQYF. In DNA, the CDR3 is TGTGCCAGCAGTTTCGGGGTTCGGTACGAGCAGTACTTC.

This rearrangement joins TRBV27 to TRBJ2-3; D gene unclear. The CDR3 is made up of 12 amino acids. Germline V gene lookup returns CDR1 MNHEY and CDR2 SMNVEV (reference sequence). The V end was cut by 6 bases, the J end by 2 bases, with 6 bases between. In DNA form, the CDR3 reads TGTGCCAGCAGCAAAAACACAGATACGCAGTATTTT. This encodes CASSKNTDTQYF.

V and J are TRBV5-6 and TRBJ2-1, with TRBD2 identical over 7 bases. In germline, CDR1 is SGHDT, CDR2 YYEEEE. Trimming cost V 4 bases and J 2 bases; bases outside gene matches: 6. The CDR3 consists of 15 residues. In nucleotides, the CDR3 is TGTGCCAGCAGCCTGGGGAGGGTGGCCTACAATGAGCAGTTCTTC. Its translation is CASSLGRVAYNEQFF.

This chain connects TRBV12-2 to TRBJ1-3. TRBV12-2 is labeled a pseudogene. The CDR3 consists of 13 residues. CDR3 DNA sequence: TGTGCAAGTCGCTTTACGGCTGGAAACACCATATATTTT. Amino acids: CASRFTAGNTIYF.

This rearrangement joins TRBV6-5 to TRBJ1-1; D is possibly TRBD1 (6 bases). Germline V lookup: CDR1 MNHEY, CDR2 SVGAGI. Trimming pared 2 bases from V and 5 bases from J, leaving 12 bases between. This CDR3 is built from 14 residues. CDR3 protein: CASSYGAGVTEAFF. CDR3 coding DNA: TGTGCCAGCAGTTACGGGGCAGGGGTGACTGAAGCTTTCTTT.

The chain combines TRBV13 with TRBJ2-5; D perhaps matches TRBD1 (5 bases). Trimming stripped 7 bases from V and 5 bases from J, with 26 bases between. Per the germline V gene, CDR1 is PRHDT and CDR2 is FYEKMQ (reference sequence). This CDR3 has 17 residues. This CDR3 is CASNSQTDPHQRETQYF. The DNA of the CDR3 is TGTGCCAGCAACTCACAGACAGACCCTCATCAACGGGAGACCCAGTACTTC.

The chain couples TRBV30 to TRBJ1-5, with 8 bases identical to TRBD1. CDR1 and CDR2 (germline): GTSNPN, SVGIG (reference sequence). The CDR3 runs 15 residues. V gave up 5 bases and J gave up 3 bases; unmatched junction bases: 9. CDR3 amino acids: CAWSSGQVYNQPQHF. The CDR3 DNA follows: TGTGCCTGGTCCTCGGGACAGGTTTACAATCAGCCCCAGCATTTT.

This chain connects TRBV15 to TRBJ2-3; 15 nucleotides match TRBD2. This CDR3 comprises 17 residues. Trimming removed 1 base from V and 3 bases from J; junction bases left unmatched: 2. The germline V gene has CDR1 LNHNV and CDR2 YYDKDF (reference sequence). CDR3 sequence reads: CATSRGGTSGGTDTQYF. The DNA for the CDR3 is TGTGCCACCAGCAGAGGAGGGACTAGCGGGGGGACAGATACGCAGTATTTT.

This clone was detected only a few times. The gene calls are TRBV5-1 and TRBJ1-5, with 7 bases lining up with TRBD1. The germline CDR1 and CDR2 sequences are SGHRS and YFSETQ. The CDR3 spans 14 residues. J lost 5 bases, V lost 4 bases, and 6 bases had no gene match. CDR3 amino acids: CASSIGGLDQPQHF. In DNA form, the CDR3 reads TGCGCCAGCAGCATAGGGGGCCTTGATCAGCCCCAGCATTTT.

The rearrangement links TRBV7-9 to TRBJ1-2, with TRBD1 identical over 9 bases. The CDR3 runs 13 residues. Germline-derived CDR1 and CDR2 are SEHNR and FQNEAQ (reference sequence). V was pared by 5 bases and J by 8 bases, with 6 bases of the junction left unmatched. The CDR3 nucleotides read TGTGCCAGCAGCCGGGGACAGGGCTCGGGCTACACCTTC. It encodes CASSRGQGSGYTF.

This chain joins TRBV7-2 and TRBJ2-2, with D unclear. V shed 1 base and J shed 4 bases, with 10 bases lying between them. Germline values: CDR1 SGHTA, CDR2 FQGNSA. The CDR3 is made up of 15 amino acids. In DNA form, the CDR3 reads TGTGCCAGCAGCTTAGGGATCCTAGGCACCGGGGAGCTGTTTTTT. Translated, it gives CASSLGILGTGELFF.

The chain links TRBV5-4 to TRBJ2-3; TRBD1 might be the D (6 bases). Trimming took off 5 bases at V and 4 bases at J, with 17 bases between the two ends. CDR1 and CDR2 (germline): SGHNT, YYREEE (reference sequence). The CDR3 is made up of 15 amino acids. CDR3 DNA sequence: TGTGCCAGCAGTTCAGGGGCGGATAAGCCAGATACGCAGTATTTT. Protein product: CASSSGADKPDTQYF.

The chain is built from TRBV7-6 and TRBJ2-1; D not certain. The V gene's germline CDR1 is SGHVS and CDR2 FNYEAQ. V was pared by 1 base and J by 4 bases, with 5 bases between. The CDR3 runs to 13 residues. DNA for the CDR3: TGTGCCAGCAGCTTAGTCAGATACAATGAGCAGTTCTTC. Translating it yields CASSLVRYNEQFF.

The chain links TRBV27 to TRBJ1-4; 9 bases are a match to TRBD1. CDR3 size: 12 residues. Looked up from germline, CDR1 is MNHEY and CDR2 is SMNVEV (reference sequence). After removal of 6 bases from V and 7 bases from J, the junction contained 0 bases not matched to a gene. The CDR3 region is CASRTGGEKLFF. In DNA, the CDR3 is TGTGCCAGCAGGACAGGGGGTGAAAAACTGTTTTTT.

This clone was detected only a few times. The chain carries TRBV6-5 and TRBJ1-1; maybe TRBD1 (6 bases). V shed 8 bases and J shed 4 bases, with 14 bases lying between them. The germline V gene has CDR1 MNHEY and CDR2 SVGAGI. The CDR3 runs to 13 residues. CDR3 DNA: TGTGCCAGCTGCTCGGACAGCAGCACTGAAGCTTTCTTT. Translation gives CASCSDSSTEAFF.

The V gene is TRBV5-1, the J gene TRBJ1-3; 7 positions match TRBD1. V trimming: 4 bases; J trimming: 0 bases; junction bases outside the gene matches: 7. The CDR3 sequence is 16 residues long. Germline V gives CDR1 SGHRS, CDR2 YFSETQ. This CDR3 is CASSQMPGGSGNTIYF. CDR3 sequence (DNA): TGCGCCAGCAGCCAAATGCCAGGGGGCTCTGGAAACACCATATATTTT.

J is TRBJ2-2 and V is TRBV5-4; unclear D gene. Germline V gene sequence: CDR1 SGHNT, CDR2 YYREEE (reference sequence). V was pared by 7 bases and J by 0 bases, with 7 bases between. This CDR3 comprises 13 residues. The CDR3 DNA is TGTGCCAGCCAGGCCCCGAACACCGGGGAGCTGTTTTTT. It codes for CASQAPNTGELFF.

The rearrangement uses TRBV11-2 and TRBJ2-1; D is possibly TRBD1 (6 bases). There are 12 residues in the CDR3. Trimming removed 5 bases at V and 15 bases at J, with 17 bases between. Looked up from germline, CDR1 is SGHAT and CDR2 is FQNNGV. The CDR3 DNA reads TGTGCCAGCAGCAGGGACATGCGAGGGTTGTTCTTC. Its protein product is CASSRDMRGLFF. Complete variable domain (other parts from reference TRBV11-2 and TRBJ2-1): EAGVAQSPRYKIIEKRQSVAFWCNPISGHATLYWYQQILGQGPKLLIQFQNNGVVDDSQLPKDRFSAERLKGVDSTLKIQPAKLEDSAVYLCASSRDMRGLFFGPGTRLTVL.

The rearrangement joins TRBV4-3 to TRBJ2-2, with D possibly matching TRBD1 (6 bases). V lost 0 bases and J lost 0, with 17 bases in between. The CDR3 covers 19 residues. Germline V gene lookup returns CDR1 LGHNA and CDR2 YSLEER. The CDR3 spells CASSQERGGAQANTGELFF. DNA for the CDR3: TGCGCCAGCAGCCAAGAACGAGGGGGAGCTCAAGCGAACACCGGGGAGCTGTTTTTT.

The table lists this clone with a few counts. The V call is TRBV9, the J call TRBJ2-3, with TRBD1 matching 7 bases. V trimming: 3 bases; J trimming: 0 bases; junction bases outside the gene matches: 7. CDR3 length equals 16 residues. Germline V lookup: CDR1 SGDLS, CDR2 YYNGEE. CDR3 residues: CASSDPLQGSTDTQYF. Written as DNA, the CDR3 is TGTGCCAGCAGCGATCCATTACAGGGGAGCACAGATACGCAGTATTTT.

The chain employs TRBV4-3 and TRBJ1-2; D ambiguous. This CDR3 contains 15 residues. Trimming shortened V by 0 bases and J by 8 bases, and 16 bases separated the two germline ends. Germline V gene lookup returns CDR1 LGHNA and CDR2 YSLEER. In nucleotides, the CDR3 is TGCGCCAGCAGCCAAGATTCGGCGGGGTGGCAGGGCTACACCTTC. Its translation is CASSQDSAGWQGYTF.

The chain joins TRBV2 to TRBJ2-1; 7 nucleotides line up with TRBD2. The CDR3 is 13 amino acids. Per germline, CDR1 SNHLY and CDR2 FYNNEI. Trimming cost V 6 bases and J 9 bases; bases outside gene matches: 8. The CDR3 sequence is CASRPGSGGEQFF. The CDR3 DNA follows: TGTGCCAGCAGACCGGGGTCGGGGGGTGAGCAGTTCTTC.

The chain employs TRBV5-1 and TRBJ1-2; D is undetermined. The V gene's germline CDR1 is SGHRS and CDR2 YFSETQ. V lost 0 bases and J lost 8, with 8 bases in between. The CDR3 runs to 12 residues. CDR3 sequence: CASSLDLWGYTF. As DNA, the CDR3 is TGCGCCAGCAGCTTGGACTTATGGGGCTACACCTTC.

The chain is built from TRBV6-5 and TRBJ1-6, with D possibly TRBD1 on 5 matching bases. With 5 bases removed from V and 9 bases from J, the gap between germline ends came to 11 bases. The CDR3 totals 13 residues. Germline CDR1 MNHEY, CDR2 SVGAGI. The chain's CDR3 is CASSREGLSPLHF. Written as DNA, the CDR3 is TGTGCCAGCAGTAGGGAGGGGCTTTCACCCCTCCACTTT.

The gene calls are TRBV15 and TRBJ2-1; perhaps TRBD1 as D (5 bases). Trimming took 0 bases from V and 3 from J, leaving 6 bases between them. The CDR3 contains 14 residues. CDR1 and CDR2 from the germline V gene are LNHNV and YYDKDF (reference sequence). CDR3 protein: CATSRDQGYNEQFF. The CDR3 DNA follows: TGTGCCACCAGCAGAGACCAGGGCTACAATGAGCAGTTCTTC.